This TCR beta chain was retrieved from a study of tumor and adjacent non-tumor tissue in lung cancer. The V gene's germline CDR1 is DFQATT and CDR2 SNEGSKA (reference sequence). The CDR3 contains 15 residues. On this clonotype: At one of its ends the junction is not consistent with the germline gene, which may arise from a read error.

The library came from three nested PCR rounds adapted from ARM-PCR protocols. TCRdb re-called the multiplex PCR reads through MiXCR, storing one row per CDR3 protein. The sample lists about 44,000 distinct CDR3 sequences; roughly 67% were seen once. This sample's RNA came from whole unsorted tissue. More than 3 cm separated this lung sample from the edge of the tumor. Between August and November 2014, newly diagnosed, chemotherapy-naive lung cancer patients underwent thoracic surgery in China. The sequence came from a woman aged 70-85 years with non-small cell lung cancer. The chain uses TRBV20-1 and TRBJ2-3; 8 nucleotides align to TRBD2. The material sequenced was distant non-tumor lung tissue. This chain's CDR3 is CSVRDLREGTDTQYF. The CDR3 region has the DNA TGCAGTGTTAGAGACTTGCGGGAGGGCACAGATACGCAGTATTTT.